Below, 29 T cell receptor beta chains from the same sample are listed, as sequenced in a study of radiation and T cells in renal cell carcinoma. TCRdb keeps only in-frame clones here, not all; method: immunoSEQ multiplex PCR. The repertoire consists of roughly 75,000 clones, with 82% occurring once and the leading ten covering almost 6%. Indicated time point: blood 2 weeks post-SBRT. Regarding treatment: 15 Gy SBRT to primary tumor, nephrectomy 4 weeks later. Sequences were derived from blood, sampled from a patient whose treatment included radiotherapy and nephrectomy. The receptors derive from a man aged 60 to 69 with renal cell carcinoma.

The chain is built from TRBV2 and TRBJ1-4, with a tentative D call TRBD1 (5 bases). Germline CDR1 and CDR2: SNHLY and FYNNEI. V was cut by 5 bases and J by 8 bases, with 12 bases left in between. This CDR3 comprises 13 residues. The CDR3 here is CASSQRTREKLFF. The CDR3 bases are TGTGCCAGCAGTCAAAGGACAAGGGAAAAACTGTTTTTT.

The rearrangement links TRBV7-6 to TRBJ2-3, with D possibly TRBD1 on 6 matching bases. Germline V lookup: CDR1 SGHVS, CDR2 FNYEAQ. Trimming took off 4 bases at V and 5 bases at J, with 22 bases between the two ends. The CDR3 spans 17 residues. CDR3 in DNA: TGTGCCAGCAGCTCCTACCGGGACACCTTTGTGGAAGATACGCAGTATTTT. This codes for CASSSYRDTFVEDTQYF. The full variable domain, in which reference TRBV7-6 and TRBJ2-3 provide the parts outside the CDR3, is GAGVSQSPRYKVTKRGQDVALRCDPISGHVSLYWYRQALGQGPEFLTYFNYEAQQDKSGLPNDRFSAERPEGSISTLTIQRTEQRDSAMYRCASSSYRDTFVEDTQYFGPGTRLTVL.

V usage is TRBV10-3 and J usage is TRBJ2-7; 7 positions agree with TRBD1. The CDR3 sequence is 15 residues long. Germline lookup yields CDR1 ENHRY and CDR2 SYGVKD. V dropped 5 bases and J dropped 5; count of bases not matched to a gene: 12. The CDR3 is CAISSPKMDRNEQYF. The CDR3 DNA is TGTGCCATCAGTTCCCCAAAGATGGACAGGAACGAGCAGTACTTC.

V usage is TRBV10-1 and J usage is TRBJ2-5; TRBD2 agrees at 12 bases. In germline, CDR1 is WNHNN, CDR2 SYGVQD (reference sequence). V trimming: 3 bases; J trimming: 2 bases; junction bases outside the gene matches: 10. The CDR3 consists of 18 residues. The CDR3 sequence: CASSDRLAGVSGQETQYF. CDR3 nucleotide sequence: TGCGCCAGCAGTGATCGACTAGCGGGAGTCTCGGGACAAGAGACCCAGTACTTC.

The chain uses TRBV18 and TRBJ1-3; D unresolved. Trimming left V 5 bases short and J 0 bases short, with 8 bases between. There are 14 residues in the CDR3. Germline CDR1 KGHSH, CDR2 LQKENI. CDR3 sequence (DNA): TGTGCCAGCTCAGAAACAATCTCTGGAAACACCATATATTTT. Protein product: CASSETISGNTIYF.

The V and J genes are TRBV10-1 and TRBJ2-7; tentative D call: TRBD2 (5 bases). The V gene lost 3 bases and the J gene lost 5 bases, with 11 bases spanning the gap. The V gene's germline CDR1 is WNHNN and CDR2 SYGVQD (reference sequence). The CDR3 contains 13 residues. CDR3 coding DNA: TGCGCCAGCAGTGATCGGAGGAAAGACGAGCAGTACTTC. This translates into CASSDRRKDEQYF.

This rearrangement joins TRBV7-9 to TRBJ2-5; 7 positions agree with TRBD1. Germline CDR1 reads SEHNR; CDR2 reads FQNEAQ (reference sequence). J gave up 5 bases and V 6 bases, and 6 bases lay outside the gene matches. CDR3 length: 13 residues. CDR3 protein: CASSSPGGETQYF. Written as DNA, the CDR3 is TGTGCCAGCAGTTCCCCAGGGGGTGAGACCCAGTACTTC.

The chain uses TRBV28 and TRBJ2-7; a possible D gene is TRBD1 (5 bases). The V gene's germline CDR1 is MDHEN and CDR2 SYDVKM. Trimming pared 6 bases from V and 1 base from J, leaving 16 bases between. CDR3 length: 15 amino acids. The CDR3 is CASRVRGGVSYEQYF. DNA of the CDR3: TGTGCCAGCAGGGTTAGGGGCGGTGTATCCTACGAGCAGTACTTC.

The table lists this clone with a few counts. This chain uses TRBV7-3 with TRBJ1-1, with D unresolved. V shed 0 bases and J shed 8 bases, with 7 bases lying between them. Germline V gene lookup returns CDR1 SGHTA and CDR2 FQGTGA. The CDR3 runs to 12 residues. This CDR3 is CASSLTGREAFF. CDR3 nucleotide sequence: TGTGCCAGCAGCTTAACGGGCAGGGAAGCTTTCTTT. The whole variable domain, filled in from reference TRBV7-3 and TRBJ1-1, reads GAGVSQTPSNKVTEKGKYVELRCDPISGHTALYWYRQSLGQGPEFLIYFQGTGAADDSGLPNDRFFAVRPEGSVSTLKIQRTERGDSAVYLCASSLTGREAFFGQGTRLTVV.

The table lists this clone with a count of one. V usage is TRBV11-3 and J usage is TRBJ1-5; weak D call: TRBD1 (6 bases). V was shortened by 0 bases and J by 1 base, with 10 bases between the two germline ends. Germline V CDR1 and CDR2: SGHNT, YENEEA. The CDR3 has 16 residues. The CDR3 bases are TGTGCCAGCAGCTTAGAGGGGGCAGGGAGCAATCAGCCCCAGCATTTT. Protein sequence: CASSLEGAGSNQPQHF.

The V gene is TRBV5-1, the J gene TRBJ1-4, with D possibly matching TRBD1 (6 bases). Germline V gene data show CDR1 as SGHRS and CDR2 as YFSETQ. V lost 0 bases to trimming and J lost 8 bases, with 17 bases between them. CDR3 length: 16 residues. The CDR3 nucleotides are TGCGCCAGCAGCTTGGCGCAAACAGGGACTCCCGAAAAACTGTTTTTT. Protein: CASSLAQTGTPEKLFF.

The J gene is TRBJ1-2, the V gene TRBV27, with 9 nucleotides matching TRBD1. This CDR3 comprises 16 residues. The ends lost 5 bases at V and 3 bases at J; junction bases unmatched: 10. Germline CDR1 reads MNHEY; CDR2 reads SMNVEV (reference sequence). CDR3 DNA: TGTGCCAGCAGTCCCTCCGGGACAGGGAGAGACTATGGCTACACCTTC. Its translation: CASSPSGTGRDYGYTF.

This chain uses TRBV6-5 with TRBJ2-2; D call uncertain. The CDR3 has 15 residues. Trimming took 0 bases from V and 2 from J, leaving 7 bases between them. Germline CDR1 is MNHEY and CDR2 is SVGAGI. The CDR3 reads CASSYSNSNTGELFF. CDR3 bases: TGTGCCAGCAGTTACTCGAACAGTAACACCGGGGAGCTGTTTTTT.

The rearrangement joins TRBV15 to TRBJ2-5; D may be TRBD1 (7 bases). CDR3 size: 15 residues. Germline CDR1 and CDR2: LNHNV and YYDKDF (reference sequence). The ends were cut back, 3 bases at V and 7 bases at J, with 18 bases in the middle. CDR3 DNA sequence: TGTGCCACCAGCAGCCTCGGAGGGGGCCACGGGACCCAGTACTTC. Protein sequence: CATSSLGGGHGTQYF.

In DNA, the CDR3 is TGTGCCAGCAGGATGGGGGGATTAGCCAAAAACATTCAGTACTTC. This gives the protein CASRMGGLAKNIQYF. V usage is TRBV6-1 and J usage is TRBJ2-4, with TRBD2 as a possible D gene (6 bases). Germline CDR1 is MNHNS and CDR2 is SASEGT. There are 15 residues in the CDR3. With 6 bases removed from V and 0 bases from J, the gap between germline ends came to 12 bases.

This clone appeared a single time. The chain has TRBV5-1 and TRBJ2-3; no firm D call. The germline V and J ends were trimmed by 0 bases and 2 bases, with 10 bases remaining between them. CDR1 is SGHRS and CDR2 is YFSETQ in the germline V gene. This CDR3 contains 15 residues. CDR3 sequence: CASSLVTGYTDTQYF. CDR3 nucleotide sequence: TGCGCCAGCAGCTTGGTTACTGGATACACAGATACGCAGTATTTT.

The chain carries TRBV4-1 and TRBJ2-5, with TRBD1 identical over 9 bases. In germline, CDR1 is MGHRA, CDR2 YSYEKL. V shed 3 bases, J shed 4 bases, and the junction held 15 bases outside the gene matches. The CDR3 sequence is 18 residues long. CDR3 sequence reads: CASSHYTLLDRGGETQYF. The CDR3 DNA reads TGCGCCAGCAGCCACTATACTCTCTTGGACAGGGGTGGAGAGACCCAGTACTTC.

This clone occurred a few times. The chain employs TRBV11-3 and TRBJ2-2; TRBD1 aligns across 7 bases. Germline assignment: CDR1 SGHNT and CDR2 YENEEA. The CDR3 covers 16 residues. After removal of 5 bases from V and 3 bases from J, the junction contained 9 bases not matched to a gene. For the CDR3, the DNA is TGTGCCAGCAGCCCTGCGTGGACAGGATACACCGGGGAGCTGTTTTTT. Its protein product is CASSPAWTGYTGELFF. Full variable domain (missing parts from reference TRBV11-3 and TRBJ2-2): EAGVVQSPRYKIIEKKQPVAFWCNPISGHNTLYWYLQNLGQGPELLIRYENEEAVDDSQLPKDRFSAERLKGVDSTLKIQPAELGDSAVYLCASSPAWTGYTGELFFGEGSRLTVL.

V usage is TRBV29-1 and J usage is TRBJ2-2; TRBD2 matches 14 bases. Germline loops: CDR1 SQVTM, CDR2 ANQGSEA. The V segment lost 6 bases and the J segment 6 bases; nucleotides outside the gene matches: 6. The CDR3 consists of 15 residues. CDR3 coding DNA: TGCAGCGTCGGACTAGCGGGAGGTGGTTCCGGGGAGCTGTTTTTT. This gives the protein CSVGLAGGGSGELFF.

On this clone: Germline is not matched at one junction end, which may reflect a read error. This chain joins TRBV5-6 and TRBJ2-2, with D possibly TRBD2 on 6 matching bases. CDR3 length: 15 amino acids. The germline V gene has CDR1 SGHDT and CDR2 YYEEEE. The CDR3 sequence: CASSAVGPGCPGAVF. The CDR3 nucleotides are TGTGCCAGCAGCGCAGTGGGACCGGGATGTCCGGGAGCTGTTTTT.

The CDR3 bases are TGTGCCAGCAGCCTCCGGGACAGGGGAACTAATGAAAAACTGTTTTTT. Amino acids: CASSLRDRGTNEKLFF. The chain links TRBV9 to TRBJ1-4; the match to TRBD1 covers 10 bases. J was trimmed by 1 base and V by 4 bases; bases with no gene match: 4. This CDR3 is 16 amino acids long. The germline V gene encodes CDR1 SGDLS and CDR2 YYNGEE.

This clone has just a few counts. The chain combines TRBV11-2 with TRBJ2-7; D unresolved. Trimming took 6 bases from V and 7 from J, leaving 22 bases between them. This CDR3 region has 15 residues. Germline lookup yields CDR1 SGHAT and CDR2 FQNNGV. The CDR3 is CASSRVGGPSGEQYF. The CDR3 DNA follows: TGTGCCAGCAGTCGGGTGGGCGGCCCCAGTGGAGAGCAGTACTTC.

The rearrangement links TRBV7-9 to TRBJ2-7; perhaps TRBD2 as D (5 bases). There are 17 residues in the CDR3. CDR1 is SEHNR and CDR2 is FQNEAQ in the germline V gene (reference sequence). Trimming cost V 0 bases and J 1 base, with 16 bases left between them. The CDR3 DNA sequence: TGTGCCAGCAGCTTAGCGCTAGCCTCCGTTGGGTCCTACGAGCAGTACTTC. As protein: CASSLALASVGSYEQYF.

The chain recombines TRBV11-3 with TRBJ2-1; D ambiguous. The V gene's germline CDR1 is SGHNT and CDR2 YENEEA. Trimming cost V 1 base and J 5 bases, with 6 bases left between them. CDR3 length: 13 amino acids. The CDR3 nucleotides are TGTGCCAGCAGCTTAGGTGGGCACAATGAGCAGTTCTTC. Translating it yields CASSLGGHNEQFF.

The chain is built from TRBV19 and TRBJ2-7; D is undetermined. Germline loops: CDR1 LNHDA, CDR2 SQIVND (reference sequence). Trimming left V 6 bases short and J 0 bases short, with 9 bases between. This CDR3 has 13 residues. The DNA of the CDR3 is TGTGCCAGTAGGGATAGGAACTCCTACGAGCAGTACTTC. This codes for CASRDRNSYEQYF.

This clone was found once. This rearrangement joins TRBV27 to TRBJ2-6, with 7 nucleotides matching TRBD1. CDR1 and CDR2 (germline): MNHEY, SMNVEV (reference sequence). J lost 4 bases, V lost 4 bases, and 19 bases had no gene match. The CDR3 is 20 residues long. In nucleotides, the CDR3 is TGTGCCAGCAGTTCATGGGGGCGACAGGGCCAAGAAATAGGGGCCAACGTCCTGACTTTC. This gives the protein CASSSWGRQGQEIGANVLTF.

The chain combines TRBV20-1 with TRBJ2-5; 8 bases map to TRBD1. V was pared by 7 bases and J by 2 bases, with 0 bases of the junction left unmatched. The V gene's germline CDR1 is DFQATT and CDR2 SNEGSKA (reference sequence). CDR3 length: 11 amino acids. The CDR3 region is CSGTGQETQYF. The CDR3 DNA is TGCAGTGGGACAGGGCAAGAGACCCAGTACTTC.

The chain couples TRBV7-8 to TRBJ2-5, with 8 bases identical to TRBD2. The CDR3 covers 16 residues. Looked up from germline, CDR1 is SGHVS and CDR2 is FQNEAQ. Trimming at V came to 2 bases and at J to 5 bases, leaving 10 bases not matched to a gene. The CDR3 coding sequence is TGTGCCAGCAGCTTACCCGCATCGGGGGGGCGCGAGACCCAGTACTTC. As protein: CASSLPASGGRETQYF.

In its sample, this clone was seen once. This chain uses TRBV6-1 with TRBJ2-7; TRBD1 matches 8 bases. The junction had 5 bases not matched to a gene; V was cut back by 5 bases and J by 5 bases. Germline CDR1 and CDR2: MNHNS and SASEGT. The CDR3 has 13 amino acids. For the CDR3, the DNA is TGTGCCAGCAGTCTCAGGGGGCTGGACGAGCAGTACTTC. It specifies CASSLRGLDEQYF.